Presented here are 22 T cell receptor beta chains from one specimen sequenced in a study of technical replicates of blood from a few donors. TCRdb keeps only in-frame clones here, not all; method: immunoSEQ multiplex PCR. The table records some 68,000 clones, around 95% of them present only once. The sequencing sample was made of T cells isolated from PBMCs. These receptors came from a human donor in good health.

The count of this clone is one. In nucleotides, the CDR3 is TGTGCCAGCACCGATAGCGGGGGCCAAGAGACCCAGTACTTC. Protein product: CASTDSGGQETQYF. J is TRBJ2-5 and V is TRBV11-3, with 9 bases fitting TRBD2. The CDR3 has 14 residues. J lost 1 base, V lost 7 bases, and 4 bases had no gene match. The germline CDR1 and CDR2 sequences are SGHNT and YENEEA.

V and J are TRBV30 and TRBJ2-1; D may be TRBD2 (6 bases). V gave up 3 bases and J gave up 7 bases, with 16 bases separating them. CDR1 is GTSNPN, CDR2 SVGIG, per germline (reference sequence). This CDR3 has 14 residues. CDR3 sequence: CAWSPGLGRNEQFF. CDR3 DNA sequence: TGTGCCTGGAGCCCCGGTTTGGGGAGGAATGAGCAGTTCTTC.

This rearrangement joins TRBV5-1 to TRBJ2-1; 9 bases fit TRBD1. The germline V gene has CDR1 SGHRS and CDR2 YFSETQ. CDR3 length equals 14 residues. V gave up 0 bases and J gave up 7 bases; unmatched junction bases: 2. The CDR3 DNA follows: TGCGCCAGCAGCTTGGACAGGGGGCAAAATGAGCAGTTCTTC. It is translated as CASSLDRGQNEQFF.

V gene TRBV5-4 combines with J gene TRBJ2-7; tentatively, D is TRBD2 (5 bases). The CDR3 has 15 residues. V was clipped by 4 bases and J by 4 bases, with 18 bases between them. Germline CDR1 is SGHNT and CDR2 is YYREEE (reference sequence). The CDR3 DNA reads TGTGCCAGCAGCGCAGGACTCCAGGCCCCGTACGAGCAGTACTTC. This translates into CASSAGLQAPYEQYF.

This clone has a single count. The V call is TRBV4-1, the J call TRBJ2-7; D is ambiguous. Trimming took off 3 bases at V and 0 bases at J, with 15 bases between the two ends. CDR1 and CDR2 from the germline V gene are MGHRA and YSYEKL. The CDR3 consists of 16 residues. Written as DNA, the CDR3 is TGCGCCAGCAGCCAGCCCTTGTCGCAGTTCTCCTACGAGCAGTACTTC. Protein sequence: CASSQPLSQFSYEQYF.

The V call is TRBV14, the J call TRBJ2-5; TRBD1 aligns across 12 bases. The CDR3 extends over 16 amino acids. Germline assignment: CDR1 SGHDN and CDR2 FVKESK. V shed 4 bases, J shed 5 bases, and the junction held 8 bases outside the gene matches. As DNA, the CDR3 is TGTGCCAGCAGCCCCGGGACAGGGGGCTGGTGGGAGACCCAGTACTTC. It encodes CASSPGTGGWWETQYF.

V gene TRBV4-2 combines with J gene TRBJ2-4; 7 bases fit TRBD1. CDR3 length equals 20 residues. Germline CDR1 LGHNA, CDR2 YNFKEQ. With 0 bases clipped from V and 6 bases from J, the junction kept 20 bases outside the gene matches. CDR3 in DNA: TGTGCCAGCAGCCAAGAACCGGCTACAGACAGGGTCGGGCCCCGAAACATTCAGTACTTC. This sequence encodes CASSQEPATDRVGPRNIQYF.

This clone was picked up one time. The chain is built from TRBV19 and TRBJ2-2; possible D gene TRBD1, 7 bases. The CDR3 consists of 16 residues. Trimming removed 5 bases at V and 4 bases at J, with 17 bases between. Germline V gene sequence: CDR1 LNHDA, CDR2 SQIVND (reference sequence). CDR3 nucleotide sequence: TGTGCCAGTAGTTTCGGGGGCAGGGGGAGCACCGGGGAGCTGTTTTTT. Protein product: CASSFGGRGSTGELFF. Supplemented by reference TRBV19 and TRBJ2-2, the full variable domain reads DGGITQSPKYLFRKEGQNVTLSCEQNLNHDAMYWYRQDPGQGLRLIYYSQIVNDFQKGDIAEGYSVSREKKESFPLTVTSAQKNPTAFYLCASSFGGRGSTGELFFGEGSRLTVL.

The CDR3 coding sequence is TGTGCCAGCAGTGACAGAGTTTACAATGAGCAGTTCTTC. As protein: CASSDRVYNEQFF. The chain combines TRBV28 with TRBJ2-1, with a weak D call TRBD1 (5 bases). CDR1 and CDR2 (germline): MDHEN, SYDVKM. Trimming removed 5 bases from V and 4 bases from J, with 9 bases in between. The CDR3 runs to 13 residues. Complete variable domain (other parts from reference TRBV28 and TRBJ2-1): DVKVTQSSRYLVKRTGEKVFLECVQDMDHENMFWYRQDPGLGLRLIYFSYDVKMKEKGDIPEGYSVSREKKERFSLILESASTNQTSMYLCASSDRVYNEQFFGPGTRLTVL.

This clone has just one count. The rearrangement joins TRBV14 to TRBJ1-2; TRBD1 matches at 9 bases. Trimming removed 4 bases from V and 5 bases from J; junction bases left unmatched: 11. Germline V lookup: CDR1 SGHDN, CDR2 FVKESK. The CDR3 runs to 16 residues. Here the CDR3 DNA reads TGTGCCAGCAGCCGATCCGGGACAGGGATCTTGTATGGCTACACCTTC. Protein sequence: CASSRSGTGILYGYTF.

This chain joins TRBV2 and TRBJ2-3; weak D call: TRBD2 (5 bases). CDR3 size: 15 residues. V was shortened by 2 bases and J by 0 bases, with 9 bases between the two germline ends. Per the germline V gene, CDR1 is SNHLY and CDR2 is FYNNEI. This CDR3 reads CASSEWSGSTDTQYF. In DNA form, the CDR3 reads TGTGCCAGCAGTGAATGGAGCGGTAGCACAGATACGCAGTATTTT.

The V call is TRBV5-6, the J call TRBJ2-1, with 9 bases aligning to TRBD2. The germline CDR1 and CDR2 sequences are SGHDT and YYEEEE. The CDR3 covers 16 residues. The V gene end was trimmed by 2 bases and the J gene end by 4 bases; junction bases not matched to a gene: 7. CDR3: CASSLGAGGVYNEQFF. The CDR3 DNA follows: TGTGCCAGCAGCTTAGGGGCGGGAGGGGTATACAATGAGCAGTTCTTC.

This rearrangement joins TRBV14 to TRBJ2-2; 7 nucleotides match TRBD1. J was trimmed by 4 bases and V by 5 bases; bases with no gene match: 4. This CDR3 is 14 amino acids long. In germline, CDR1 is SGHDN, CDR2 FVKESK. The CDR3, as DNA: TGTGCCAGCAGCTGGACAGGCCTCACCGGGGAGCTGTTTTTT. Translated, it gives CASSWTGLTGELFF.

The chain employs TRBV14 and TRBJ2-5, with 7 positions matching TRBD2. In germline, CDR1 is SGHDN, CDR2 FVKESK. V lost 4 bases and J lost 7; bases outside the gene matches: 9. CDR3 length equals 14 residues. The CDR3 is CASSLSGTKATQYF. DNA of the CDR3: TGTGCCAGCAGCCTCTCCGGGACTAAGGCGACCCAGTACTTC.

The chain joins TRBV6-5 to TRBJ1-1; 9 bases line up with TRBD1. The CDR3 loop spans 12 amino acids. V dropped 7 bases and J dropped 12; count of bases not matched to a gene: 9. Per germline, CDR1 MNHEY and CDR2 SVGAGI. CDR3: CASTPGTGKTFF. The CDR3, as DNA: TGTGCCAGCACCCCAGGGACAGGGAAGACTTTCTTT.

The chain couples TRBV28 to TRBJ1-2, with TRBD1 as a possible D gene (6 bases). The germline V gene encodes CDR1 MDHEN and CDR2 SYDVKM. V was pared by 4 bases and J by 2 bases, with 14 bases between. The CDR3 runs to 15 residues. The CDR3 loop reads CASSSGHEINYGYTF. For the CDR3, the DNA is TGTGCCAGCAGTTCGGGACACGAGATCAACTATGGCTACACCTTC.

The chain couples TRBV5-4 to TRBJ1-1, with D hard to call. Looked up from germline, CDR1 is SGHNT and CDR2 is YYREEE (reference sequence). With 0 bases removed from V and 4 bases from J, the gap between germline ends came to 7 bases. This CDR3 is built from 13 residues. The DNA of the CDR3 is TGTGCCAGCAGCTTGGAACGAGGCACTGAAGCTTTCTTT. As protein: CASSLERGTEAFF. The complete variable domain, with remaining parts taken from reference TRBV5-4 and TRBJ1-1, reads ETGVTQSPTHLIKTRGQQVTLRCSSQSGHNTVSWYQQALGQGPQFIFQYYREEENGRGNFPPRFSGLQFPNYSSELNVNALELDDSALYLCASSLERGTEAFFGQGTRLTVV.

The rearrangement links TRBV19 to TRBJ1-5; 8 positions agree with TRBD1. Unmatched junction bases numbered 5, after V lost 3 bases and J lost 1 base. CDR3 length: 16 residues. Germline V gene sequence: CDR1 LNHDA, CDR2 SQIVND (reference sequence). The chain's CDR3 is CASSIWPGGSNQPQHF. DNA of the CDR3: TGTGCCAGTAGTATTTGGCCAGGGGGCAGCAATCAGCCCCAGCATTTT.

The CDR3 sequence: CASSPGNLGNQPQHF. For the CDR3, the DNA is TGTGCCAGCAGTCCAGGGAATCTGGGCAATCAGCCCCAGCATTTT. The chain uses TRBV27 and TRBJ1-5; TRBD1 is a possible D gene (5 bases). The CDR3 contains 15 residues. V was clipped by 5 bases and J by 2 bases, with 13 bases between them. Germline-derived CDR1 and CDR2 are MNHEY and SMNVEV (reference sequence).

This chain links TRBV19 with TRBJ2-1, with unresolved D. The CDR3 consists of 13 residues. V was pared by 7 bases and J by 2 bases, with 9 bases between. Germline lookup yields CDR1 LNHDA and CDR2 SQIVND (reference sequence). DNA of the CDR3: TGTGCCAGTATGGCTGGTCCCTACAATGAGCAGTTCTTC. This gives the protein CASMAGPYNEQFF.

The DNA of the CDR3 is TGTGCCAGCAGCAATTCCGGACAGCCTAGCAATCAGCCCCAGCATTTT. Its translation: CASSNSGQPSNQPQHF. The V gene is TRBV21-1, the J gene TRBJ1-5; the D segment call TRBD1 is taken from the table without a DNA check. TRBV21-1 is noted as a pseudogene. The CDR3 is 16 residues long.

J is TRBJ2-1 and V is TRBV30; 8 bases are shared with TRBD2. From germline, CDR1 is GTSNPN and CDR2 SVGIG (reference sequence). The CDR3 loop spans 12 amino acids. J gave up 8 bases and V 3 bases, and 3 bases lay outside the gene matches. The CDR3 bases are TGTGCCTGGAGCGGGACTAGGGATGAGCAGTTCTTC. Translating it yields CAWSGTRDEQFF. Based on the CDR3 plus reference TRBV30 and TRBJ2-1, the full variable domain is SQTIHQWPATLVQPVGSPLSLECTVEGTSNPNLYWYRQAAGRGLQLLFYSVGIGQISSEVPQNLSASRPQDRQFILSSKKLLLSDSGFYLCAWSGTRDEQFFGPGTRLTVL.